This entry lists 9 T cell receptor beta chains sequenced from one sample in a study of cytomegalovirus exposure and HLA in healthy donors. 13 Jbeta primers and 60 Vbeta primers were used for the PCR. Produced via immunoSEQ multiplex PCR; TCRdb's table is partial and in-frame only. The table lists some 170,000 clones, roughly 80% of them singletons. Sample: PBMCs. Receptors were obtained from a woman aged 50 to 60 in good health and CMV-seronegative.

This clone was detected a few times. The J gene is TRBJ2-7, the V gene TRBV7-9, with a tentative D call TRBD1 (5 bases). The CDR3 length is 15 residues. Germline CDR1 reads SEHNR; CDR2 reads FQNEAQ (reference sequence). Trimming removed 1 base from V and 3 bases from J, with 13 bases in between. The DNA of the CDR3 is TGTGCCAGCAGCTTAGGGCAGGGCGGTTACTACGAGCAGTACTTC. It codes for CASSLGQGGYYEQYF.

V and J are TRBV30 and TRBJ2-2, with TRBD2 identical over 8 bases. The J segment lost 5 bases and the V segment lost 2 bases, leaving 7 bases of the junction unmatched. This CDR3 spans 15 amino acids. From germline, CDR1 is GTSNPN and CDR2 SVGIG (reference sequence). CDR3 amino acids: CAWSLSGSITGELFF. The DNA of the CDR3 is TGTGCCTGGAGTCTCAGCGGGAGTATAACCGGGGAGCTGTTTTTT.

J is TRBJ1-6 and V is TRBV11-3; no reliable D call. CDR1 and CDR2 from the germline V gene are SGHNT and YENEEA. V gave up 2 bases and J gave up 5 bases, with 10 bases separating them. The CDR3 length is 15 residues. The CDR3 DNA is TGTGCCAGCAGCTTAACAGCAGCAAATAATTCACCCCTCCACTTT. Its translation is CASSLTAANNSPLHF.

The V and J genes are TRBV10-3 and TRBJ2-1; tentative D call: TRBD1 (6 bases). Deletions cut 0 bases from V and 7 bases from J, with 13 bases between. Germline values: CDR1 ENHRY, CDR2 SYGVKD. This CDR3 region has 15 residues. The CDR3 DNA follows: TGTGCCATCAGTGAGTCGATCCCAGGGGATAATGAGCAGTTCTTC. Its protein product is CAISESIPGDNEQFF.

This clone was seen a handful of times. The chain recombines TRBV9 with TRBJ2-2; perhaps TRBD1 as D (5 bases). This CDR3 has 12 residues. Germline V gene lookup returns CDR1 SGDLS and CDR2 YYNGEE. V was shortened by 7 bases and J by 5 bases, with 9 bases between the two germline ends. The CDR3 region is CASSRTTGELFF. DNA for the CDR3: TGTGCCAGCTCCCGGACAACCGGGGAGCTGTTTTTT.

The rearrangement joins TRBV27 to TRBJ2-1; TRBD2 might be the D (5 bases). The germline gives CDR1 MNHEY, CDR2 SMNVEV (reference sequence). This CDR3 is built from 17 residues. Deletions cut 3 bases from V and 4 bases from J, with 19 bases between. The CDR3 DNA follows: TGTGCCAGCAGTTTCGATGGAAAAGTCCGGGGATACAATGAGCAGTTCTTC. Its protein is CASSFDGKVRGYNEQFF.

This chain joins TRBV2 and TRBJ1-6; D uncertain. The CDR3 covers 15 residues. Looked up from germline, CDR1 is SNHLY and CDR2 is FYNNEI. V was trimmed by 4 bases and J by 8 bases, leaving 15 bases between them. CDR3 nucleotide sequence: TGTGCCAGCAGTGTATCGCGGCCCGGGGATTCACCCCTCCACTTT. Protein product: CASSVSRPGDSPLHF. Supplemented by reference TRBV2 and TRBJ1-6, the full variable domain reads EPEVTQTPSHQVTQMGQEVILRCVPISNHLYFYWYRQILGQKVEFLVSFYNNEISEKSEIFDDQFSVERPDGSNFTLKIRSTKLEDSAMYFCASSVSRPGDSPLHFGNGTRLTVT.

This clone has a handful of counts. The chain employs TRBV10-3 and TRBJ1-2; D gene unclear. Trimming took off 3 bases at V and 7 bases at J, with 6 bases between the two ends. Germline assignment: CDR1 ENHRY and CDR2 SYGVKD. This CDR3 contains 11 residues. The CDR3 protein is CAISERGGYTF. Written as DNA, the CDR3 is TGTGCCATCAGTGAACGGGGTGGCTACACCTTC.

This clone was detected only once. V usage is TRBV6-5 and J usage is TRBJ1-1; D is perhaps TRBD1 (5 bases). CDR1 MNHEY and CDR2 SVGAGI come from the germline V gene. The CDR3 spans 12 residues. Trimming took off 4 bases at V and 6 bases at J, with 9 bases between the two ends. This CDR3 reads CASSWRGAEAFF. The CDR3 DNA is TGTGCCAGCAGTTGGAGGGGCGCTGAAGCTTTCTTT.